This section outlines one TCR beta chain sequence together with its context. Its antigen remains undetermined. Base qualities were left out, and no much larger clone turns up one base away. The donors were healthy, HIV-negative adults who had no recently reported acute infections or vaccinations. Only Caucasian adults living in Nashville, Tennessee, USA were represented among the donors. CD4+ T cells were enriched by magnetic negative selection, after which naive cells were positively selected on CD45RA and the negative fraction was taken as the memory subset. After blood collection by leukapheresis, PBMCs were isolated using Ficoll-Histopaque density gradient centrifugation and then cryopreserved in the vapor phase of liquid nitrogen. Analytical flow cytometry was used to check the purity and quantity of each magnetically sorted T cell population. Genomic DNA was isolated from each sorted fraction and quantified by UV absorbance on a Nanodrop 2000c.

This entry is derived from a study of shared clonotypes between healthy human individuals (dated by TCRdb to between 2020 and 2021). Context from the whole study: The cohort comprised a couple of women and a few men aged 18 to 49 years. For each donor, CD4 naive and CD4 memory were each run on three plates, CD8 naive on two plates, and CD8 memory on one plate. Each donor's leukapheresis produced roughly between roughly 0.85 and 9.5 billion PBMCs. Libraries were prepared and TCR repertoires were sequenced by different laboratories using diverse techniques, in order to increase sequencing depth and limit assay-specific biases. Blood TCR repertoires of a handful of healthy adults were deeply sequenced to estimate repertoire size and the extent of clonotype sharing between individuals.

Using the deep immunoSEQ assay, TCR CDR3 regions were amplified from genomic DNA by multiplex PCR. Extracted genomic DNA from each cell subset was spread evenly across all wells of several immunoSEQ 96-well plates, with each plate serving as a replicate. For sorted subsets, around 200 ng genomic DNA, equal to 25,000 to 35,000 T cell genomes, was loaded into each replicate PCR. Purified libraries were measured with a Qubit 3.0 fluorometer, size-checked on a Bioanalyzer 2100, and measured again with the KAPA Library Quantification kit. Every immunoSEQ 96-well plate was sequenced on a dedicated single-read 150-cycle Illumina NextSeq 550 flow cell. In the original analysis: Because the immunoSEQ output included only junctional sequences and no quality scores, the filtering could not be the same as the filtering used for full-length reads. Sequences were annotated with PyIR, a Python wrapper for IgBLAST v1.9, and V/J genes and CDR3 were assigned using IMGT germline references. Any read was removed if the V/J assignment was weak (E-value above 1e-6), the CDR3 was missing, or the read contained stop codons, out-of-frame junctions, or ambiguous translated residues. V3J clonotypes were defined as sequences sharing the same inferred V gene, J gene, and CDR3 amino acid sequence. Percentage overlap between repertoires was computed as shared unique clonotypes divided by the size of the smaller repertoire. Repertoire richness was assessed with RTK rarefaction, the Chao1 estimator, and Recon v2.1 estimates of unobserved clonotypes. Generation probabilities were computed with OLGA for all TCRbeta clonotypes obtained by the gDNA method from four donors. Held by TCRdb, this immuneACCESS table contains in-frame sequences only and omits some clones. Under half of the omission traces to an unresolved V gene where checked; the cause of the rest is unknown. V and J calls and clone size are as listed in that table; D and trimming were resolved from the DNA. Within this sample are 190,000 or so clones, with about 93% of them counted one time only. The biggest ten clones account for about 0.07% of the sample.

General conclusions and limits of the study: Clonotypes shared by all four sorted-subset donors showed higher generation probabilities than non-shared clonotypes. Even with the large sequencing depth, rarefaction of the sorted-subset datasets indicated that sequencing was incomplete. Only blood was sampled, and tissue TCR repertoires likely differ from those in blood. Based on pairwise subsampling, the degree of clonotype sharing among donors was expected to be affected by sequencing depth. Across a few donors, approximately 5% of naive CD4, around 3.3% of naive CD8, around 2.5% of memory CD4, and roughly 0.4% of memory CD8 clonotypes were shared. Because the study included only a small number of donors, the genetic and exposure-history diversity represented was limited. Estimated clonotype richness was generally larger for naive than for memory subsets.

The receptor comes from a woman between 25 and 40 years old in good health. Sequenced material: naive CD4+ T cells sorted from blood. Sample cell subset or site, as interpreted from the label and publication: CD45RA+ positively selected.

CDR3 protein: CASSRRGGENTEAFF. The nucleotide sequence reads TGCGCCAGCAGCAGAAGGGGGGGTGAGAACACTGAAGCTTTCTTT. The chain links TRBV5-1 with TRBJ1-1, with a weak D call of TRBD1 (6 bases match). The germline V gene yields SGHRS for CDR1 and YFSETQ for CDR2. Trimming removed 4 bases from V and 1 base from J, leaving 14 bases between the germline ends. Its CDR3 holds 15 amino acids, cysteine through phenylalanine. Left in the record is the CDR3 DNA by itself, 45 bases read in frame from the first base.